This entry lists 10 T cell receptor beta chains sequenced from one sample in a study of T cell changes during pregnancy in multiple sclerosis. The data were produced by immunoSEQ multiplex PCR, yet TCRdb's version contains in-frame clones alone and is incomplete. The sample yields 15,000 to 20,000 clones, roughly nine tenths seen once. This sample comprised CD8+ T cells from peripheral blood mononuclear cells, obtained in the second trimester of pregnancy. These receptors were taken from a female donor in good health, enrolled as a control in a pregnancy study.

The rearrangement links TRBV27 to TRBJ2-7, with 8 nucleotides matching TRBD1. In germline, CDR1 is MNHEY, CDR2 SMNVEV (reference sequence). This CDR3 contains 16 residues. Trimming removed 5 bases from V and 2 bases from J; junction bases left unmatched: 11. The DNA of the CDR3 is TGTGCCAGCAGTCCGACCCTCAGGGGGCTAACCTACGAGCAGTACTTC. Amino acid sequence: CASSPTLRGLTYEQYF.

The chain has TRBV7-9 and TRBJ2-7; D may be TRBD1 (6 bases). Trimming left V 2 bases short and J 3 bases short, with 11 bases between. Germline-derived CDR1 and CDR2 are SEHNR and FQNEAQ (reference sequence). The CDR3 runs 14 residues. CDR3 in DNA: TGTGCCAGCAGCTTAAGTCCCAGGGGCTACGAGCAGTACTTC. It yields the protein CASSLSPRGYEQYF.

The chain is built from TRBV27 and TRBJ2-7; 7 bases are shared with TRBD1. J was trimmed by 4 bases and V by 6 bases; bases with no gene match: 9. Germline CDR1 MNHEY, CDR2 SMNVEV (reference sequence). The CDR3 spans 14 residues. CDR3 in amino acids: CASRSQTGWYEQYF. CDR3 nucleotides: TGTGCCAGCAGGTCCCAGACAGGGTGGTACGAGCAGTACTTC.

The chain employs TRBV5-1 and TRBJ2-1, with D maybe TRBD2 (6 bases). Trimming took off 4 bases at V and 10 bases at J, with 15 bases between the two ends. Germline loops: CDR1 SGHRS, CDR2 YFSETQ. The CDR3 has 13 residues. CDR3 amino acids: CASSPPWGEEQFF. The CDR3, as DNA: TGCGCCAGCAGCCCACCCTGGGGGGAAGAGCAGTTCTTC.

This chain connects TRBV19 to TRBJ1-5, with no clear D. Germline CDR1 is LNHDA and CDR2 is SQIVND (reference sequence). CDR3 length: 16 residues. The V end was cut by 3 bases, the J end by 0 bases, with 12 bases between. The CDR3 DNA sequence: TGTGCCAGTAGTATTAGTCCCGGACTTAGCAATCAGCCCCAGCATTTT. Translation gives CASSISPGLSNQPQHF.

This chain uses TRBV19 with TRBJ2-1, with 7 nucleotides matching TRBD1. With 10 bases clipped from V and 5 bases from J, the junction kept 11 bases outside the gene matches. CDR3 size: 14 residues. The germline CDR1 and CDR2 sequences are LNHDA and SQIVND (reference sequence). CDR3 DNA: TGTGCCACCAGACGACAGGGTCCCCACAATGAGCAGTTCTTC. This codes for CATRRQGPHNEQFF.

This clone was counted once. The junction does not match germline at one end; this may be a read error. The V and J genes are TRBV29-1 and TRBJ2-7; maybe TRBD1 (6 bases). This CDR3 contains 13 residues. Germline values: CDR1 SQVTM, CDR2 ANQGSEA. CDR3 amino acids: CSVESEGGYGQYF. In DNA form, the CDR3 reads TGCAGCGTTGAATCGGAAGGGGGTTACGGGCAGTACTTC.

The CDR3, as DNA: TGTGCCAGCAGCGTAGCCAACAGGGACACTGAAGCTTTCTTT. Amino acids: CASSVANRDTEAFF. The gene calls are TRBV9 and TRBJ1-1, with D maybe TRBD1 (6 bases). This CDR3 comprises 14 residues. V was pared by 0 bases and J by 3 bases, with 9 bases between. Germline CDR1 is SGDLS and CDR2 is YYNGEE.

The chain joins TRBV9 to TRBJ2-7, with D hard to call. The germline V and J ends were trimmed by 4 bases and 5 bases, with 7 bases remaining between them. Germline CDR1 reads SGDLS; CDR2 reads YYNGEE. The CDR3 consists of 11 residues. This CDR3 reads CASSSEDEQYF. The DNA of the CDR3 is TGTGCCAGCAGCAGCGAAGACGAGCAGTACTTC.

This clone occurred once. The chain couples TRBV19 to TRBJ1-2; D unclear. The CDR3 has 13 residues. Germline CDR1 is LNHDA and CDR2 is SQIVND (reference sequence). The germline V and J ends were trimmed by 1 base and 3 bases, with 6 bases remaining between them. CDR3 in DNA: TGTGCCAGTAGTATAGGCGTGCACTATGGCTACACCTTC. Translated, it gives CASSIGVHYGYTF.